This T cell receptor (beta chain) originates from a study of cytomegalovirus exposure and HLA in healthy donors. Study-wide findings and caveats: In an earlier analysis, in roughly 580 donors, most V segments appeared productive either ~87% or ~30% of the time.

The germline gives CDR1 SGDLS, CDR2 YYNGEE. Trimming left V 4 bases short and J 0 bases short, with 8 bases between. The CDR3 covers 14 residues. It was with 60 Vbeta and 13 Jbeta primers that the PCR ran. Profiled with immunoSEQ multiplex PCR; TCRdb holds only in-frame clones, not every one. Among roughly 200,000 clones listed, roughly 73% were seen once. As regards this clone: The antigen is unknown.

The rearrangement uses TRBV9 and TRBJ1-3; no firm D call. Sequencing was done on a sample of PBMCs. This receptor was taken from a woman aged 25-40 years in good health and CMV-seropositive. CDR3 coding DNA: TGTGCCAGCAGCTTCGAGAGCTCTGGAAACACCATATATTTT. It translates to CASSFESSGNTIYF.